This T cell receptor (beta chain) is drawn from a study of cytomegalovirus exposure and HLA in healthy donors. Note on this clone: The antigen is unknown.

General study results and limits: Reported findings show TCR beta sequences accurately forecast HLA-A and HLA-B alleles in most subjects.

Vbeta (60) and Jbeta (13) primers were used in the PCR. Here immunoSEQ multiplex PCR was the method, and the copy in TCRdb shows in-frame clones only, minus some. There are about 150,000 clones in the sample; 70% to 80% occur only once, and roughly 1.4% lies in the top ten. The CDR3 totals 13 residues. Trimming took 5 bases from V and 2 from J, leaving 11 bases between them. Germline CDR1 and CDR2: SQVTM and ANQGSEA. The chain recombines TRBV29-1 with TRBJ2-3; D not certain. Source material: PBMCs. The origin of this receptor is a man aged 40-49 years in good health and CMV-seronegative. In nucleotides, the CDR3 is TGCAGCGTTAGTTGGAGCCTCACAGATACGCAGTATTTT. Translation gives CSVSWSLTDTQYF.